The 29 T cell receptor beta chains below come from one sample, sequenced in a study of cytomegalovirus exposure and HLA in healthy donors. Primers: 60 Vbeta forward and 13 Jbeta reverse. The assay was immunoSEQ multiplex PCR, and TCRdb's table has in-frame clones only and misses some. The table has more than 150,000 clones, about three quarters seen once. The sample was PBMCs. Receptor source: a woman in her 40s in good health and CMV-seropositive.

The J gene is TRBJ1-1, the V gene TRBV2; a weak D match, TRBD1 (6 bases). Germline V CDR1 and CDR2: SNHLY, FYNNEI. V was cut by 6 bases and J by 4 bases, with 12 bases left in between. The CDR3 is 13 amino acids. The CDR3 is CASSGTPATEAFF. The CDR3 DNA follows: TGTGCCAGCAGCGGGACACCGGCCACTGAAGCTTTCTTT.

The CDR3 protein is CSARLVTEQFF. The CDR3 DNA reads as TGCAGTGCCCGACTAGTAACTGAGCAGTTCTTC. The gene calls are TRBV20-1 and TRBJ2-1; D perhaps matches TRBD2 (6 bases). Germline CDR1 and CDR2: DFQATT and SNEGSKA (reference sequence). Trimming stripped 6 bases from V and 9 bases from J, with 12 bases between. The CDR3 length is 11 residues.

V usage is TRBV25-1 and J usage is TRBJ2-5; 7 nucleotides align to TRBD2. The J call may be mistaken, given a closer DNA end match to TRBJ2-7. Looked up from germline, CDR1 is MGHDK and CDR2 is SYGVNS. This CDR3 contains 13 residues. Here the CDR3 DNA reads TGTGCCAGCAGTGTAAGCGGGGTCTACGAGCAGTACTTC. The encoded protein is CASSVSGVYEQYF.

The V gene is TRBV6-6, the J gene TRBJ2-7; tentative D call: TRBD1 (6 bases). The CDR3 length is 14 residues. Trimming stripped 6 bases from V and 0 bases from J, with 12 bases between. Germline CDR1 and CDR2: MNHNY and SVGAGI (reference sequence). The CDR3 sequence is CASRPKQGSYEQYF. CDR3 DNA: TGTGCCAGCAGGCCGAAACAGGGCTCCTACGAGCAGTACTTC.

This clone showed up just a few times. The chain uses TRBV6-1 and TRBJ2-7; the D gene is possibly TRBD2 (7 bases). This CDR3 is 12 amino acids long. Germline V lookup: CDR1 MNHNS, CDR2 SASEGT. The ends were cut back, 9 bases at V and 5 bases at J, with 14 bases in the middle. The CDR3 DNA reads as TGTGCCAGAGGGGGGGGCAGGGACGAGCAGTACTTC. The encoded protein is CARGGGRDEQYF.

CDR3 DNA sequence: TGTGCCTGGAGTTACAGGGGGTCAGCGAACACCGGGGAGCTGTTTTTT. Its translation: CAWSYRGSANTGELFF. This chain links TRBV30 with TRBJ2-2; TRBD1 aligns across 8 bases. CDR1 GTSNPN and CDR2 SVGIG come from the germline V gene (reference sequence). The CDR3 has 16 amino acids. V lost 2 bases and J lost 0; bases outside the gene matches: 5.

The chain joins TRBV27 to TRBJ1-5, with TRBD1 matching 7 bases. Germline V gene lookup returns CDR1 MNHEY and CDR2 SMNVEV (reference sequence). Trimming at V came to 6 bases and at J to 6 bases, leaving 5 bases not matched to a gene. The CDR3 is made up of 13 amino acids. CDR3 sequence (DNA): TGTGCCAGCAGGGAGACAGGGACTCAGCCCCAGCATTTT. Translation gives CASRETGTQPQHF.

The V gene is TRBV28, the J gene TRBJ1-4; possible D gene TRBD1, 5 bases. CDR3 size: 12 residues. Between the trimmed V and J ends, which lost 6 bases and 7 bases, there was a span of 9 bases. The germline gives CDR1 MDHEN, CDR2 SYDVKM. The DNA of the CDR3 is TGTGCCAGCAGCGGAAGGGGTGAAAAACTGTTTTTT. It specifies CASSGRGEKLFF.

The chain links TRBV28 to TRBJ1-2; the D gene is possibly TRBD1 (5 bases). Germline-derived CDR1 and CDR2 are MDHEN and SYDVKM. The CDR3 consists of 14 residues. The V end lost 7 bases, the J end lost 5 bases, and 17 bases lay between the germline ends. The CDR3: CASTPVQETYGYTF. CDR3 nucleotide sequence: TGTGCCAGCACCCCCGTACAGGAGACTTATGGCTACACCTTC.

The CDR3 loop is CASSQVEVREKLFF. The CDR3 nucleotides are TGCGCCAGCAGCCAAGTAGAGGTCCGGGAAAAACTGTTTTTT. The genes are TRBV4-1 and TRBJ1-4; no reliable D call. The CDR3 is 14 residues long. CDR1 MGHRA and CDR2 YSYEKL come from the germline V gene. V dropped 1 base and J dropped 8 bases, with 11 bases sitting between them.

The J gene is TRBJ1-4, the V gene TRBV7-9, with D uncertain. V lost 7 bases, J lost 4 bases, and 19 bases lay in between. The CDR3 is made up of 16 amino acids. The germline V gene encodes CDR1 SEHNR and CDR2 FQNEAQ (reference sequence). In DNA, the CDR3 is TGTGCCAGCACCCGAGTCCGGGGAAATTTTAATGAAAAACTGTTTTTT. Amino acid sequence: CASTRVRGNFNEKLFF.

The chain's CDR3 is CASSPSTGELFF. Written as DNA, the CDR3 is TGTGCCAGCAGCCCTAGCACCGGGGAGCTGTTTTTT. The rearrangement links TRBV9 to TRBJ2-2; no clear D. The V gene lost 4 bases and the J gene lost 4 bases, with 5 bases spanning the gap. Germline V lookup: CDR1 SGDLS, CDR2 YYNGEE. The CDR3 spans 12 residues.

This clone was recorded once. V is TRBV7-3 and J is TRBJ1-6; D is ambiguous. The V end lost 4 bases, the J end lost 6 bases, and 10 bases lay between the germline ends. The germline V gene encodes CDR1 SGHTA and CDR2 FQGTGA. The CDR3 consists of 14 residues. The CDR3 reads CASSSGGVNSPLHF. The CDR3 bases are TGTGCCAGCAGCTCCGGCGGAGTTAATTCACCCCTCCACTTT.

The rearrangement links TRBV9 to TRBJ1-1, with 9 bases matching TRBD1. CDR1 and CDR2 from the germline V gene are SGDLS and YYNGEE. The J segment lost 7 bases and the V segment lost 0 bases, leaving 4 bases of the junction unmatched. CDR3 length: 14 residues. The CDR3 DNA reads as TGTGCCAGCAGCGTAGTCACAGGGGGCCGTGAAGCTTTCTTT. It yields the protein CASSVVTGGREAFF.

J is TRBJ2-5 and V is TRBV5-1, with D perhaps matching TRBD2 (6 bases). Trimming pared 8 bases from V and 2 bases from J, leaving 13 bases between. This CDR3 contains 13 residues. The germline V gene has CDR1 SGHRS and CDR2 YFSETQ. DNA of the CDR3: TGCGCCAGTACCCTTGGGGGGCAAGAGACCCAGTACTTC. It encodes CASTLGGQETQYF.

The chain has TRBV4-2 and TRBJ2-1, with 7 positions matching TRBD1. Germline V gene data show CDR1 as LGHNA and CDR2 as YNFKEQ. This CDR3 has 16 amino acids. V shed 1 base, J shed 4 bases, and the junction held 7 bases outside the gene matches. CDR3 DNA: TGTGCCAGCAGCCAAGTATTGGACAGGCGGTACAATGAGCAGTTCTTC. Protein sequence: CASSQVLDRRYNEQFF.

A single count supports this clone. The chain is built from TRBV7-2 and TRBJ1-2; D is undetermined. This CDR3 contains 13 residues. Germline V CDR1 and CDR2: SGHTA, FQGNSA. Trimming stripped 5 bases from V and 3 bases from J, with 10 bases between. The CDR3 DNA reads TGTGCCAGCAGCCCCCAGAGGGACTATGGCTACACCTTC. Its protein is CASSPQRDYGYTF.

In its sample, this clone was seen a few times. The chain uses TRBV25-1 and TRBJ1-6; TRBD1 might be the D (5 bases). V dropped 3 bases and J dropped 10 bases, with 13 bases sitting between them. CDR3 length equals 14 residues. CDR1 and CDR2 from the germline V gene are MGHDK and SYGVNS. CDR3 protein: CASSEFVGGSPLHF. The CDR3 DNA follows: TGTGCCAGCAGTGAGTTTGTGGGGGGGTCACCCCTCCACTTT.

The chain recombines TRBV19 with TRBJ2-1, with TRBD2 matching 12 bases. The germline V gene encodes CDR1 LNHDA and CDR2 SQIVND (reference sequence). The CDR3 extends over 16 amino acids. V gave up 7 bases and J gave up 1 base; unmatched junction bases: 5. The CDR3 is CASKASGGGSYNEQFF. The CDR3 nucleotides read TGTGCCAGTAAGGCTAGCGGGGGGGGGTCCTACAATGAGCAGTTCTTC.

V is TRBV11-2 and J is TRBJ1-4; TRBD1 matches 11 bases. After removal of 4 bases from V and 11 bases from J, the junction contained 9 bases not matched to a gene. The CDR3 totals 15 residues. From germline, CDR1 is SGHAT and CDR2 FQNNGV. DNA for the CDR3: TGTGCCAGCAGCTCGAATCCGGGGACAGGGGGGAAACTGTTTTTT. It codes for CASSSNPGTGGKLFF.

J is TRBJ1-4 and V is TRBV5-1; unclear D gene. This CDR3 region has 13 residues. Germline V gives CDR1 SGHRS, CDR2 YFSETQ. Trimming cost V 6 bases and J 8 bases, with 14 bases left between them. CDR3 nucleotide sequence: TGCGCCAGCATGCTCGGGGTCGGCGAAAAACTGTTTTTT. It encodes CASMLGVGEKLFF. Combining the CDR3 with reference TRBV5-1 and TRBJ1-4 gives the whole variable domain KAGVTQTPRYLIKTRGQQVTLSCSPISGHRSVSWYQQTPGQGLQFLFEYFSETQRNKGNFPGRFSGRQFSNSRSEMNVSTLELGDSALYLCASMLGVGEKLFFGSGTQLSVL.

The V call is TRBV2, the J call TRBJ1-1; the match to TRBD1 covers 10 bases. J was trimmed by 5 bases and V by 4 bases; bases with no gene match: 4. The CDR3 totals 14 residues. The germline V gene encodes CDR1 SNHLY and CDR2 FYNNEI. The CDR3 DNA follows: TGTGCCAGCAGTGCCGGACAGGGGGTGACTGAAGCTTTCTTT. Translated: CASSAGQGVTEAFF.

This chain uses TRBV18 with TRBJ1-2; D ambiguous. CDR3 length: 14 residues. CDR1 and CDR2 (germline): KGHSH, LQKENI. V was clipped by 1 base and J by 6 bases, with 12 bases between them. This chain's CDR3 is CASSPLATVNGYTF. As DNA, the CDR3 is TGTGCCAGCTCACCACTTGCCACAGTCAATGGCTACACCTTC.

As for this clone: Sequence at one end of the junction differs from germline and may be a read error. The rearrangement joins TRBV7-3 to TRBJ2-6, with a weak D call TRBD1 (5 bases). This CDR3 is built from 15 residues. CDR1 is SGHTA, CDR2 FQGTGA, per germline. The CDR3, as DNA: TGTGCCAGCAGCTACGCTACGTCTGGGGCCAACGGCCTGACTTTC. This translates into CASSYATSGANGLTF.

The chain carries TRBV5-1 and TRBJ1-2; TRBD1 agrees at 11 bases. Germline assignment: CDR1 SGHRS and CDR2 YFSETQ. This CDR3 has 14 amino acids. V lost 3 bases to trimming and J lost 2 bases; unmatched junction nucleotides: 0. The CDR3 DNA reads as TGCGCCAGCAGCTGGACAGGGGGCAACTATGGCTACACCTTC. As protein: CASSWTGGNYGYTF.

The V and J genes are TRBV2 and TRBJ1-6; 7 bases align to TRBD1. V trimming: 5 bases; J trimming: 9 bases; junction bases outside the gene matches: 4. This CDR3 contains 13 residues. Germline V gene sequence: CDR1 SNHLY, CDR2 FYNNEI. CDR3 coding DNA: TGTGCCAGCAGTCCAGGGGGAAGTTCACCCCTCCACTTT. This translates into CASSPGGSSPLHF.

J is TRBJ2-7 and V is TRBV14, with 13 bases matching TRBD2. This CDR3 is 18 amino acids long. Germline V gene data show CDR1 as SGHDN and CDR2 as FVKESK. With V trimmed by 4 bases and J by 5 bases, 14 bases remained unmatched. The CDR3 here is CASSLPGLAGLPSNEQYF. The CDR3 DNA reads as TGTGCCAGCAGCCTCCCGGGACTAGCGGGGCTACCTTCAAACGAGCAGTACTTC.

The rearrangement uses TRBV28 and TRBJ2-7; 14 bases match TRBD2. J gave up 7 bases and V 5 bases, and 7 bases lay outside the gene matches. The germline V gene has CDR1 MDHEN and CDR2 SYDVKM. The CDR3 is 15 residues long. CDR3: CASSPGTSGGREQYF. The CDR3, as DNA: TGTGCCAGCAGTCCCGGGACTAGCGGGGGCCGAGAGCAGTACTTC.

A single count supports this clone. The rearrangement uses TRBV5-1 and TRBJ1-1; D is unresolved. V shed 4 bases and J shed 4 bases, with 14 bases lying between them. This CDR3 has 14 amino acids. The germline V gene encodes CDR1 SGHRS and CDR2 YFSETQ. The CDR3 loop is CASSLTNRGTEAFF. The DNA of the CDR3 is TGCGCCAGCAGCCTGACAAACCGGGGCACTGAAGCTTTCTTT.